This TCR beta chain is from a study of shared clonotypes between healthy human individuals. This clone was seen more than once but under ten times. Clones were read by immunoSEQ multiplex PCR, and TCRdb kept only the in-frame ones, dropping some. The table records approximately 2.3 million clones, 85% to 95% of them present only once. CDR1 is SGHRS, CDR2 YFSETQ, per germline. The CDR3 length is 15 residues. Trimming cost V 4 bases and J 3 bases; bases outside gene matches: 5. The rearrangement links TRBV5-1 to TRBJ2-2, with TRBD1 matching 8 bases. This TCR was recovered from a man in his late teens or twenties in good health. Some clones in this sample may be carry-over from other donors' samples. The sequenced sample was naive CD4+ T cells from PBMCs. Subset described: CD45RA+ positively selected. CDR3 sequence reads: CASSPKTGDTGELFF. The CDR3, as DNA: TGCGCCAGCAGCCCGAAGACAGGGGACACCGGGGAGCTGTTTTTT.